The following is a T cell receptor beta chain sequence with its context. This sample is part of a study of blood T cell repertoires in COVID-19. About the study: In each case, the material was cDNA or gDNA derived from T cells, B-cell-depleted T cells, or PBMCs.

The germline V gene has CDR1 MNHEY and CDR2 SMNVEV (reference sequence). Deletions cut 6 bases from V and 2 bases from J, with 10 bases between. CDR3 length equals 13 residues. Assay used: immunoSEQ multiplex PCR; TCRdb lists only in-frame clones, some missing. Of approximately 200,000 clones in the sample, roughly 88% were seen once. This receptor was identified in a man in his 60s with acute or convalescent COVID-19. V gene TRBV27 combines with J gene TRBJ2-5; tentatively, D is TRBD2 (5 bases). Material: peripheral blood. The CDR3 is CASSKRSQETQYF. For the CDR3, the DNA is TGTGCCAGCAGCAAGCGGAGTCAAGAGACCCAGTACTTC.